This T cell receptor (beta chain) was sequenced for a study of tumor-infiltrating lymphocytes in glioblastoma multiforme. This clonotype was picked up a small number of times. The CDR3 has 11 amino acids. Germline V gene sequence: CDR1 SGHNT, CDR2 YENEEA. Between the trimmed V and J ends, which lost 5 bases and 6 bases, there was a span of 8 bases. TCRB libraries came from RNA via three nested multiplex PCR rounds. MiXCR, run by TCRdb on the multiplex PCR reads, gives a single entry per CDR3 protein. The profile shows some 8,000 distinct CDR3 sequences, 65% to 75% of them singletons. This receptor was taken from a male donor with glioblastoma. Sequencing was done on a sample of brain tumor tissue. The J gene is TRBJ2-7, the V gene TRBV11-3; D gene uncertain. The CDR3 spells CASSLQSEQYF. For the CDR3, the DNA is TGTGCCAGCAGCCTCCAGAGCGAGCAGTACTTC.